The 31 T cell receptor beta chains given below trace back to one sample, sequenced in a study of cytomegalovirus exposure and HLA in healthy donors. PCR employed 60 Vbeta and 13 Jbeta primers. Sequencing was performed with immunoSEQ multiplex PCR; in TCRdb, only in-frame clones are kept and a portion is missing. Of about 140,000 clones detected, 60% to 80% appear once; the ten largest clones hold 4.5% to 5%. Material for sequencing was PBMCs. The receptors were gathered from a woman aged 45-65 years in good health and CMV-seronegative.

The CDR3 sequence is CASSLDQGAKTTLDGYTF. The DNA for the CDR3 is TGTGCCAGCAGCTTAGACCAGGGGGCGAAAACTACCCTTGATGGCTACACCTTC. The chain links TRBV11-1 to TRBJ1-2; 8 nucleotides line up with TRBD1. Germline V lookup: CDR1 SGHAT, CDR2 FQDESV (reference sequence). The CDR3 is made up of 18 amino acids. The V segment lost 1 base and the J segment 6 bases; nucleotides outside the gene matches: 16. Filled out from reference TRBV11-1 and TRBJ1-2, the complete variable domain reads EAEVAQSPRYKITEKSQAVAFWCDPISGHATLYWYRQILGQGPELLVQFQDESVVDDSQLPKDRFSAERLKGVDSTLKIQPAELGDSAMYLCASSLDQGAKTTLDGYTFGSGTRLTVV.

This clone was seen once. The genes are TRBV9 and TRBJ2-7; TRBD2 aligns across 9 bases. J lost 4 bases, V lost 2 bases, and 7 bases had no gene match. Germline values: CDR1 SGDLS, CDR2 YYNGEE. CDR3 length: 15 amino acids. The CDR3 DNA reads TGTGCCAGCAGCGTGGGAGCGGGGGGCTGGTACGAGCAGTACTTC. Protein sequence: CASSVGAGGWYEQYF. The variable domain in full, with the rest retrieved from reference TRBV9 and TRBJ2-7, is DSGVTQTPKHLITATGQRVTLRCSPRSGDLSVYWYQQSLDQGLQFLIQYYNGEERAKGNILERFSAQQFPDLHSELNLSSLELGDSALYFCASSVGAGGWYEQYFGPGTRLTVT.

This clone was counted a few times. The V gene is TRBV7-3, the J gene TRBJ2-6; D unclear. Germline-derived CDR1 and CDR2 are SGHTA and FQGTGA. This CDR3 is built from 16 residues. The germline V and J ends were trimmed by 2 bases and 0 bases, with 8 bases remaining between them. The CDR3 is CASSLLLRSGANVLTF. The CDR3, as DNA: TGTGCCAGCAGCTTATTGCTGCGCTCTGGGGCCAACGTCCTGACTTTC.

This clone was seen more than once but under ten times. The chain combines TRBV5-4 with TRBJ2-7, with 8 positions matching TRBD1. The CDR3 totals 14 residues. The V gene's germline CDR1 is SGHNT and CDR2 YYREEE (reference sequence). Trimming took 4 bases from V and 4 from J; bases not matched to a gene: 7. In DNA, the CDR3 is TGTGCCAGCAGCCTGACAGGGGCGGGTTACGAGCAGTACTTC. This codes for CASSLTGAGYEQYF.

The chain links TRBV27 to TRBJ2-7, with 10 nucleotides matching TRBD2. The CDR3 loop spans 15 amino acids. The germline gives CDR1 MNHEY, CDR2 SMNVEV (reference sequence). V dropped 5 bases and J dropped 6; count of bases not matched to a gene: 10. DNA for the CDR3: TGTGCCAGCAGTGCACTAGCGGGGCTTTTTAGCGAGCAGTACTTC. Translation gives CASSALAGLFSEQYF.

This clone was found once. This rearrangement joins TRBV5-6 to TRBJ2-5; 7 bases match TRBD1. CDR3 size: 14 residues. Trimming removed 2 bases from V and 5 bases from J; junction bases left unmatched: 6. The germline V gene has CDR1 SGHDT and CDR2 YYEEEE. Written as DNA, the CDR3 is TGTGCCAGCAGCTTCTCCGGGACAGTGGAGACCCAGTACTTC. Its protein is CASSFSGTVETQYF.

The chain combines TRBV7-9 with TRBJ1-6, with D possibly TRBD1 on 6 matching bases. Between the trimmed V and J ends, which lost 4 bases and 7 bases, there was a span of 14 bases. Germline assignment: CDR1 SEHNR and CDR2 FQNEAQ (reference sequence). The CDR3 runs 15 residues. CDR3 sequence reads: CASSSGGQGNSPLHF. In nucleotides, the CDR3 is TGTGCCAGCAGCTCGGGGGGGCAGGGGAATTCACCCCTCCACTTT.

This clone has more than one count but fewer than ten. The V gene is TRBV2, the J gene TRBJ2-1; D is ambiguous. V lost 3 bases to trimming and J lost 2 bases, with 5 bases between them. The CDR3 runs to 13 residues. Germline-derived CDR1 and CDR2 are SNHLY and FYNNEI. The CDR3 bases are TGTGCCAGCAGTGACACAGCCTACAATGAGCAGTTCTTC. It translates to CASSDTAYNEQFF.

The chain carries TRBV2 and TRBJ2-1; 9 nucleotides agree with TRBD1. Losses at the gene ends were 6 bases for V and 9 bases for J; bases not matched to a gene: 6. The germline CDR1 and CDR2 sequences are SNHLY and FYNNEI. The CDR3 runs to 13 residues. The CDR3 sequence is CASSVGQGLEQFF. CDR3 coding DNA: TGTGCCAGCAGCGTGGGACAGGGCCTTGAGCAGTTCTTC.

The V gene is TRBV4-1, the J gene TRBJ1-1, with 7 positions matching TRBD1. This CDR3 has 19 residues. Germline V gene data show CDR1 as MGHRA and CDR2 as YSYEKL. Trimming cost V 0 bases and J 2 bases; bases outside gene matches: 15. The DNA of the CDR3 is TGCGCCAGCAGCCAAGATTTAGTCGGAGGGGGCAGCTTAAACACTGAAGCTTTCTTT. Its translation: CASSQDLVGGGSLNTEAFF.

This clone was detected only a few times. The genes are TRBV2 and TRBJ1-1; D remains unclear. The CDR3 spans 14 residues. CDR1 is SNHLY, CDR2 FYNNEI, per germline. Deletions cut 5 bases from V and 0 bases from J, with 10 bases between. The chain's CDR3 is CASSSTPLNTEAFF. The DNA for the CDR3 is TGTGCCAGCAGTTCCACACCGCTGAACACTGAAGCTTTCTTT.

This clone was detected only a few times. V and J are TRBV4-2 and TRBJ2-7; TRBD1 is a possible D gene (5 bases). Per germline, CDR1 LGHNA and CDR2 YNFKEQ. The CDR3 extends over 15 amino acids. V was cut by 5 bases and J by 3 bases, with 17 bases left in between. CDR3 region: CASSSPTAVGYEQYF. The CDR3 DNA sequence: TGTGCCAGCAGCTCGCCGACAGCCGTCGGCTACGAGCAGTACTTC.

The chain employs TRBV6-5 and TRBJ2-1, with D maybe TRBD2 (5 bases). Trimming removed 0 bases at V and 1 base at J, with 10 bases between. The CDR3 runs to 16 residues. Germline V gene sequence: CDR1 MNHEY, CDR2 SVGAGI. The CDR3 bases are TGTGCCAGCAGTTACTCGAGGGATACATCCTACAATGAGCAGTTCTTC. This sequence encodes CASSYSRDTSYNEQFF.

The chain couples TRBV5-1 to TRBJ1-2; the D gene is possibly TRBD1 (6 bases). V was shortened by 4 bases and J by 10 bases, with 17 bases between the two germline ends. CDR1 and CDR2 (germline): SGHRS, YFSETQ. There are 13 residues in the CDR3. As DNA, the CDR3 is TGCGCCAGCAGCAACCCAGGGGCCCGTTCCTACACCTTC. It yields the protein CASSNPGARSYTF.

This clone was found a few times. The genes are TRBV28 and TRBJ1-4; unclear D gene. Germline CDR1 and CDR2: MDHEN and SYDVKM. V was cut by 1 base and J by 10 bases, with 13 bases left in between. The CDR3 sequence is 14 residues long. CDR3 loop: CASSLFDTRGKLFF. In DNA, the CDR3 is TGTGCCAGCAGTTTATTCGACACACGGGGAAAACTGTTTTTT.

This chain connects TRBV7-2 to TRBJ1-2, with TRBD1 identical over 7 bases. V lost 3 bases, J lost 7 bases, and 2 bases stayed unmatched. The CDR3 sequence is 12 residues long. Germline-derived CDR1 and CDR2 are SGHTA and FQGNSA. The CDR3 loop reads CASSFGTVGYTF. CDR3 coding DNA: TGTGCCAGCAGCTTCGGGACAGTTGGCTACACCTTC.

Only a few counts were recorded for this clone. The chain has TRBV7-3 and TRBJ2-2; 12 nucleotides agree with TRBD2. Germline V lookup: CDR1 SGHTA, CDR2 FQGTGA. This CDR3 spans 17 amino acids. The V gene end was trimmed by 5 bases and the J gene end by 8 bases; junction bases not matched to a gene: 12. CDR3 nucleotide sequence: TGTGCCAGCAGCCTGACAGCTAGCGGGGGGGACGTGGGGGAGCTGTTTTTT. Residues: CASSLTASGGDVGELFF.

This clone has only one observation. This sequence joins TRBV30 and TRBJ1-2; D might be TRBD1 (5 bases). The CDR3 is 13 amino acids. V was cut by 1 base and J by 1 base, with 7 bases left in between. Germline V gene lookup returns CDR1 GTSNPN and CDR2 SVGIG (reference sequence). The chain's CDR3 is CAWSADSNYGYTF. DNA for the CDR3: TGTGCCTGGAGTGCCGACAGTAACTATGGCTACACCTTC.

This chain uses TRBV29-1 with TRBJ2-5; tentative D call: TRBD1 (6 bases). The CDR3 runs to 11 residues. In germline, CDR1 is SQVTM, CDR2 ANQGSEA. V lost 4 bases to trimming and J lost 4 bases, with 7 bases between them. The chain's CDR3 is CSVGGRETQYF. The CDR3 DNA sequence: TGCAGCGTTGGGGGGCGAGAGACCCAGTACTTC.

CDR3 nucleotide sequence: TGCGCCAGCAGCTTTGTTCTAGCGGGGGTGGGCACAGATACGCAGTATTTT. The encoded protein is CASSFVLAGVGTDTQYF. The gene calls are TRBV5-1 and TRBJ2-3, with 10 bases identical to TRBD2. Trimming took 2 bases from V and 1 from J; bases not matched to a gene: 7. CDR1 and CDR2 from the germline V gene are SGHRS and YFSETQ. The CDR3 sequence is 17 residues long.

In this sample, this clone turned up a few times. The chain combines TRBV4-3 with TRBJ2-1; TRBD2 agrees at 8 bases. From germline, CDR1 is LGHNA and CDR2 YSLEER. Trimming cost V 1 base and J 3 bases; bases outside gene matches: 2. CDR3 length: 15 amino acids. The CDR3: CASSQGLAGYNEQFF. The CDR3 DNA reads TGCGCCAGCAGCCAAGGGCTAGCGGGCTACAATGAGCAGTTCTTC.

The gene calls are TRBV13 and TRBJ2-3; TRBD1 matches 8 bases. This CDR3 is 17 amino acids long. V was clipped by 5 bases and J by 2 bases; unmatched bases: 12. Per the germline V gene, CDR1 is PRHDT and CDR2 is FYEKMQ (reference sequence). CDR3 protein: CASSRSVTGEVTDTQYF. CDR3 in DNA: TGTGCCAGCAGCAGATCAGTGACAGGGGAAGTCACAGATACGCAGTATTTT.

The V and J genes are TRBV9 and TRBJ2-5; TRBD2 aligns across 10 bases. CDR3 length: 16 amino acids. V lost 0 bases and J lost 0; bases outside the gene matches: 2. Germline CDR1 and CDR2: SGDLS and YYNGEE. The CDR3 nucleotides read TGTGCCAGCAGCGTAGATAGCGGGGGGTACCAAGAGACCCAGTACTTC. Protein sequence: CASSVDSGGYQETQYF.

The CDR3 DNA follows: TGCGCCAGCAGCTTGGAAGACAGCTCCTACGAGCAGTACTTC. Translation gives CASSLEDSSYEQYF. The rearrangement links TRBV5-1 to TRBJ2-7, with a weak D call TRBD1 (5 bases). Germline values: CDR1 SGHRS, CDR2 YFSETQ. V lost 0 bases and J 0 bases, leaving 7 bases between the germline ends. The CDR3 consists of 14 residues. Variable domain in full (rest from reference TRBV5-1 and TRBJ2-7): KAGVTQTPRYLIKTRGQQVTLSCSPISGHRSVSWYQQTPGQGLQFLFEYFSETQRNKGNFPGRFSGRQFSNSRSEMNVSTLELGDSALYLCASSLEDSSYEQYFGPGTRLTVT.

The rearrangement joins TRBV2 to TRBJ1-5; 10 nucleotides agree with TRBD1. CDR3 length: 14 residues. The V segment lost 6 bases and the J segment 7 bases; nucleotides outside the gene matches: 6. Germline-derived CDR1 and CDR2 are SNHLY and FYNNEI. DNA for the CDR3: TGTGCCAGCAGATTGACAGGGGGCCAACAGCCCCAGCATTTT. Translation gives CASRLTGGQQPQHF.

The gene calls are TRBV4-2 and TRBJ1-2; no clear D. From germline, CDR1 is LGHNA and CDR2 YNFKEQ. This CDR3 contains 16 residues. Between the trimmed V and J ends, which lost 4 bases and 6 bases, there was a span of 21 bases. For the CDR3, the DNA is TGTGCCAGCAGCCCTGCCGCATCCACAGCTCGAAATGGCTACACCTTC. Protein sequence: CASSPAASTARNGYTF.

The chain's CDR3 is CASSSRGRGGGELFF. CDR3 in DNA: TGTGCCAGCAGCTCGAGGGGCCGGGGGGGCGGGGAGCTGTTTTTT. The V gene is TRBV4-2, the J gene TRBJ2-2, with TRBD2 matching 8 bases. This CDR3 is 15 amino acids long. CDR1 LGHNA and CDR2 YNFKEQ come from the germline V gene. The junction had 9 bases not matched to a gene; V was cut back by 5 bases and J by 7 bases.

This chain uses TRBV6-5 with TRBJ2-7, with D possibly TRBD2 on 6 matching bases. Trimming took off 2 bases at V and 7 bases at J, with 6 bases between the two ends. Germline V CDR1 and CDR2: MNHEY, SVGAGI. The CDR3 sequence is 11 residues long. The CDR3, as DNA: TGTGCCAGCAGTTACGGGAGGGAGCAGTACTTC. As protein: CASSYGREQYF.

This clone showed up just a few times. CDR3 nucleotide sequence: TGTGCCAGCAGTGCCCAGGGTTACACTGAAGCTTTCTTT. This codes for CASSAQGYTEAFF. This chain links TRBV6-1 with TRBJ1-1; maybe TRBD1 (5 bases). The CDR3 is made up of 13 amino acids. Looked up from germline, CDR1 is MNHNS and CDR2 is SASEGT. V shed 4 bases and J shed 3 bases, with 9 bases lying between them.

This chain uses TRBV20-1 with TRBJ1-1, with 9 positions matching TRBD1. Germline V CDR1 and CDR2: DFQATT, SNEGSKA (reference sequence). CDR3 length: 11 amino acids. The CDR3 region is CRAGDRAEAFF. CDR3 nucleotide sequence: TGCAGGGCCGGGGACAGGGCTGAAGCTTTCTTT.

V and J are TRBV27 and TRBJ1-4, with D maybe TRBD1 (5 bases). V shed 3 bases and J shed 8 bases, with 10 bases lying between them. The CDR3 contains 13 residues. CDR1 is MNHEY and CDR2 is SMNVEV in the germline V gene (reference sequence). The CDR3 loop reads CASSLAGYEKLFF. The CDR3 bases are TGTGCCAGCAGTTTGGCAGGGTACGAAAAACTGTTTTTT.